These 28 T cell receptor beta chains were sequenced from one sample in a study of shared clonotypes between healthy human individuals. Clones were sequenced by immunoSEQ multiplex PCR, and TCRdb holds only the in-frame ones, with some missing. The sample holds some 2.1 million clones, approximately 95% seen once. As defined, naive CD8 cells were CD45RO-negative and positively selected for CCR7, with terminally differentiated effector memory CD45RA+ cells excluded. Specimen: naive CD8+ T cells sorted from blood. The receptor source for this set is a man in his late teens or twenties in good health.

This chain uses TRBV2 with TRBJ2-3; D gene unclear. The V end lost 7 bases, the J end lost 5 bases, and 4 bases lay between the germline ends. The germline CDR1 and CDR2 sequences are SNHLY and FYNNEI. The CDR3 contains 10 residues. In DNA, the CDR3 is TGTGCCAGCAACCTAGATACGCAGTATTTT. Translating gives CASNLDTQYF. Based on the CDR3 plus reference TRBV2 and TRBJ2-3, the full variable domain is EPEVTQTPSHQVTQMGQEVILRCVPISNHLYFYWYRQILGQKVEFLVSFYNNEISEKSEIFDDQFSVERPDGSNFTLKIRSTKLEDSAMYFCASNLDTQYFGPGTRLTVL.

V and J are TRBV10-1 and TRBJ1-5; D remains ambiguous. V was shortened by 3 bases and J by 4 bases, with 7 bases between the two germline ends. Germline loops: CDR1 WNHNN, CDR2 SYGVQD (reference sequence). The CDR3 covers 13 residues. CDR3 in amino acids: CASSEEGNQPQHF. Here the CDR3 DNA reads TGCGCCAGCAGTGAAGAAGGAAATCAGCCCCAGCATTTT.

The rearrangement joins TRBV13 to TRBJ2-7, with 9 bases matching TRBD1. CDR1 and CDR2 from the germline V gene are PRHDT and FYEKMQ (reference sequence). The junction had 2 bases not matched to a gene; V was cut back by 3 bases and J by 5 bases. The CDR3 runs to 13 residues. The CDR3 DNA reads TGTGCCAGCAGCTTTGACAGGGGGGACGAGCAGTACTTC. It translates to CASSFDRGDEQYF.

This chain links TRBV5-1 with TRBJ1-1, with D hard to call. Germline V lookup: CDR1 SGHRS, CDR2 YFSETQ. The CDR3 sequence is 16 residues long. V was shortened by 2 bases and J by 1 base, with 15 bases between the two germline ends. CDR3 DNA sequence: TGCGCCAGCAGCTTTGATTATGGAGAGAAGAACACTGAAGCTTTCTTT. Its translation is CASSFDYGEKNTEAFF.

The chain combines TRBV5-6 with TRBJ2-7; either TRBD1 or TRBD2 may supply D (5 bases each). The CDR3 sequence is 13 residues long. V lost 3 bases to trimming and J lost 1 base, with 8 bases between them. The germline V gene has CDR1 SGHDT and CDR2 YYEEEE. CDR3 sequence reads: CASSSGASYEQYF. The CDR3 DNA sequence: TGTGCCAGCAGCTCCGGGGCGTCCTACGAGCAGTACTTC. The full variable domain, rest sourced from reference TRBV5-6 and TRBJ2-7, is DAGVTQSPTHLIKTRGQQVTLRCSPKSGHDTVSWYQQALGQGPQFIFQYYEEEERQRGNFPDRFSGHQFPNYSSELNVNALLLGDSALYLCASSSGASYEQYFGPGTRLTVT.

J is TRBJ2-5 and V is TRBV4-1; D perhaps matches TRBD2 (5 bases). The germline gives CDR1 MGHRA, CDR2 YSYEKL. The CDR3 is 15 amino acids. V was shortened by 4 bases and J by 1 base, with 13 bases between the two germline ends. CDR3 nucleotide sequence: TGCGCCAGCAGCCCTACCCCGGGGTTCCAAGAGACCCAGTACTTC. This encodes CASSPTPGFQETQYF.

This clone was seen just once. The chain recombines TRBV5-6 with TRBJ1-1; tentative D call: TRBD1 (6 bases). From germline, CDR1 is SGHDT and CDR2 YYEEEE. The CDR3 has 16 amino acids. Trimming took off 2 bases at V and 0 bases at J, with 14 bases between the two ends. CDR3 in DNA: TGTGCCAGCAGCTTTGGGGGCAGACCCTTGAACACTGAAGCTTTCTTT. Encoded protein: CASSFGGRPLNTEAFF.

The rearrangement joins TRBV10-1 to TRBJ2-2; TRBD2 agrees at 9 bases. The V segment lost 2 bases and the J segment 5 bases; nucleotides outside the gene matches: 0. In germline, CDR1 is WNHNN, CDR2 SYGVQD (reference sequence). The CDR3 spans 14 residues. CDR3 coding DNA: TGCGCCAGCAGTGAGGCGGGGGGGACCGGGGAGCTGTTTTTT. It is translated as CASSEAGGTGELFF.

This chain connects TRBV4-1 to TRBJ2-3, with 12 bases lining up with TRBD1. Germline V CDR1 and CDR2: MGHRA, YSYEKL. J was trimmed by 3 bases and V by 0 bases; bases with no gene match: 1. The CDR3 loop spans 16 amino acids. CDR3: CASSQEGQGATDTQYF. CDR3 nucleotides: TGCGCCAGCAGCCAAGAGGGACAGGGGGCAACAGATACGCAGTATTTT.

Of note for this clone: At one of its ends the junction is not consistent with the germline gene, which may arise from a read error. This sequence joins TRBV7-7 and TRBJ2-5, with 8 bases identical to TRBD1. This CDR3 comprises 13 residues. Germline lookup yields CDR1 SSHAT and CDR2 FNYEAQ (reference sequence). The CDR3, as DNA: TGTGCTAGCAGCGCGACAGGGGTAGAGACCCAGTACTTC. It is translated as CASSATGVETQYF. Full variable domain (remainder filled in from reference TRBV7-7 and TRBJ2-5): GAGVSQSPRYKVTKRGQDVTLRCDPISSHATLYWYQQALGQGPEFLTYFNYEAQPDKSGLPSDRFSAERPEGSISTLTIQRTEQRDSAMYRCASSATGVETQYFGPGTRLLVL.

Points on this clone: Other nucleotide sequences from this sample produce the same CDR3. The V gene is TRBV29-1, the J gene TRBJ2-2; possibly TRBD1 for D (6 bases). This CDR3 has 13 residues. Germline V gives CDR1 SQVTM, CDR2 ANQGSEA. Between the trimmed V and J ends, which lost 4 bases and 1 base, there was a span of 7 bases. This CDR3 reads CSVGTENTGELFF. The DNA of the CDR3 is TGCAGCGTTGGGACAGAGAACACCGGGGAGCTGTTTTTT.

J is TRBJ2-5 and V is TRBV2; TRBD2 matches at 12 bases. The CDR3 sequence is 15 residues long. Germline-derived CDR1 and CDR2 are SNHLY and FYNNEI. V was pared by 6 bases and J by 1 base, with 3 bases of the junction left unmatched. CDR3 loop: CASSRLAGAQETQYF. CDR3 sequence (DNA): TGTGCCAGCAGCCGACTAGCGGGGGCCCAAGAGACCCAGTACTTC.

This chain connects TRBV7-8 to TRBJ2-7, with 10 bases identical to TRBD1. V trimming: 4 bases; J trimming: 0 bases; junction bases outside the gene matches: 6. The CDR3 length is 16 residues. The V gene's germline CDR1 is SGHVS and CDR2 FQNEAQ. The CDR3 spells CASSYLGQGFSYEQYF. CDR3 nucleotides: TGTGCCAGCAGCTATCTGGGACAGGGGTTCTCCTACGAGCAGTACTTC. Complete variable domain (other parts from reference TRBV7-8 and TRBJ2-7): GAGVSQSPRYKVAKRGQDVALRCDPISGHVSLFWYQQALGQGPEFLTYFQNEAQLDKSGLPSDRFFAERPEGSVSTLKIQRTQQEDSAVYLCASSYLGQGFSYEQYFGPGTRLTVT.

This chain uses TRBV4-3 with TRBJ1-5; 9 positions agree with TRBD1. Unmatched junction bases numbered 13, after V lost 1 base and J lost 6 bases. The CDR3 contains 18 residues. From germline, CDR1 is LGHNA and CDR2 YSLEER. CDR3 region: CASSQVLGDRGFGQPQHF. The DNA for the CDR3 is TGCGCCAGCAGCCAAGTTTTAGGTGACAGGGGGTTCGGTCAGCCCCAGCATTTT.

The genes are TRBV2 and TRBJ2-1; perhaps TRBD2 as D (5 bases). The germline V and J ends were trimmed by 6 bases and 14 bases, with 17 bases remaining between them. The CDR3 sequence is 12 residues long. Looked up from germline, CDR1 is SNHLY and CDR2 is FYNNEI. Written as DNA, the CDR3 is TGTGCCAGCAGGGGAGCACTAGTTGTTAAGTTCTTC. Translation: CASRGALVVKFF. The variable domain in full, completed from reference TRBV2 and TRBJ2-1, reads EPEVTQTPSHQVTQMGQEVILRCVPISNHLYFYWYRQILGQKVEFLVSFYNNEISEKSEIFDDQFSVERPDGSNFTLKIRSTKLEDSAMYFCASRGALVVKFFGPGTRLTVL.

This sequence joins TRBV19 and TRBJ1-1, with D perhaps TRBD1 (6 bases). CDR1 is LNHDA and CDR2 is SQIVND in the germline V gene (reference sequence). Trimming removed 6 bases at V and 3 bases at J, with 14 bases between. CDR3 length: 14 amino acids. CDR3 DNA: TGTGCCAGTAGCCAAACAGGGATATACACTGAAGCTTTCTTT. It codes for CASSQTGIYTEAFF. Variable domain in full (rest from reference TRBV19 and TRBJ1-1): DGGITQSPKYLFRKEGQNVTLSCEQNLNHDAMYWYRQDPGQGLRLIYYSQIVNDFQKGDIAEGYSVSREKKESFPLTVTSAQKNPTAFYLCASSQTGIYTEAFFGQGTRLTVV.

The genes are TRBV10-1 and TRBJ2-7; 7 bases agree with TRBD2. There are 14 residues in the CDR3. Germline values: CDR1 WNHNN, CDR2 SYGVQD (reference sequence). Unmatched junction bases numbered 7, after V lost 1 base and J lost 7 bases. The CDR3 here is CASSEFLAAGEQYF. The CDR3 nucleotides read TGCGCCAGCAGTGAGTTTCTAGCGGCGGGGGAGCAGTACTTC.

The chain carries TRBV7-9 and TRBJ2-7; D could derive from TRBD1 or TRBD2 (5 bases each). This CDR3 is built from 15 residues. V was trimmed by 4 bases and J by 2 bases, leaving 15 bases between them. Per the germline V gene, CDR1 is SEHNR and CDR2 is FQNEAQ (reference sequence). The CDR3, as DNA: TGTGCCAGCAGCTCCGGGACGGACATCACCTACGAGCAGTACTTC. Translating gives CASSSGTDITYEQYF.

CDR3 in DNA: TGCGCCAGCAGCCATCCCCGGACTAGCGGAACCTACGAGCAGTACTTC. It yields the protein CASSHPRTSGTYEQYF. The V call is TRBV4-1, the J call TRBJ2-7; 10 bases fit TRBD2. This CDR3 is 16 amino acids long. Germline loops: CDR1 MGHRA, CDR2 YSYEKL. The J segment lost 2 bases and the V segment lost 3 bases, leaving 7 bases of the junction unmatched.

The genes are TRBV11-2 and TRBJ2-1, with TRBD2 identical over 8 bases. Germline assignment: CDR1 SGHAT and CDR2 FQNNGV. The V and J ends lost 4 bases and 7 bases, in that order; junction bases with no gene match: 6. The CDR3 extends over 14 amino acids. The CDR3 here is CASSSGLAPNEQFF. In nucleotides, the CDR3 is TGTGCCAGCAGCTCTGGACTAGCCCCAAATGAGCAGTTCTTC.

V is TRBV11-2 and J is TRBJ1-4; D not certain. CDR1 and CDR2 from the germline V gene are SGHAT and FQNNGV. V was clipped by 5 bases and J by 6 bases, with 10 bases between them. The length of the CDR3 is 13 residues. Written as DNA, the CDR3 is TGTGCCAGCAGCGCCTCGGGGTATGAAAAACTGTTTTTT. This sequence encodes CASSASGYEKLFF.

This chain uses TRBV19 with TRBJ2-7; 7 bases line up with TRBD1. Per the germline V gene, CDR1 is LNHDA and CDR2 is SQIVND (reference sequence). The ends lost 3 bases at V and 0 bases at J; junction bases unmatched: 5. CDR3 length equals 15 residues. CDR3 sequence (DNA): TGTGCCAGTAGTATTTCGGGACAGTTCTCCTACGAGCAGTACTTC. Translating gives CASSISGQFSYEQYF.

The chain has TRBV7-8 and TRBJ2-1; weak D call: TRBD1 (5 bases). Looked up from germline, CDR1 is SGHVS and CDR2 is FQNEAQ. CDR3 length equals 14 residues. Trimming stripped 1 base from V and 3 bases from J, with 7 bases between. In nucleotides, the CDR3 is TGTGCCAGCAGCTTAGTAGGACACTACAATGAGCAGTTCTTC. Residues: CASSLVGHYNEQFF.

Written as DNA, the CDR3 is TGTGCCAGCAGTTTAGGAGGGTGGGGGACTGAAGCTTTCTTT. It specifies CASSLGGWGTEAFF. The chain combines TRBV27 with TRBJ1-1; TRBD1 might be the D (5 bases). With 2 bases removed from V and 5 bases from J, the gap between germline ends came to 12 bases. The CDR3 runs to 14 residues. Germline lookup yields CDR1 MNHEY and CDR2 SMNVEV (reference sequence).

This clone was seen only once. The chain links TRBV2 to TRBJ2-2, with a possible D match to TRBD1 (6 bases). Trimming shortened V by 6 bases and J by 0 bases, and 11 bases separated the two germline ends. This CDR3 is built from 15 residues. CDR1 is SNHLY and CDR2 is FYNNEI in the germline V gene. The CDR3 loop reads CASSPGQTNTGELFF. In nucleotides, the CDR3 is TGTGCCAGCAGCCCCGGACAGACGAACACCGGGGAGCTGTTTTTT.

This clone was seen a handful of times. A much larger clonotype is one base distant, so this may be a read error. Distinct nucleotide sequences in the sample also encode this CDR3. The gene calls are TRBV2 and TRBJ2-5; the D is unclear. V lost 4 bases, J lost 5 bases, and 2 bases lay in between. CDR1 and CDR2 (germline): SNHLY, FYNNEI. The CDR3 sequence is 10 residues long. The CDR3 DNA sequence: TGTGCCAGCAGTGGGGAGACCCAGTACTTC. It yields the protein CASSGETQYF. The full variable domain, its missing parts supplied by reference TRBV2 and TRBJ2-5, is EPEVTQTPSHQVTQMGQEVILRCVPISNHLYFYWYRQILGQKVEFLVSFYNNEISEKSEIFDDQFSVERPDGSNFTLKIRSTKLEDSAMYFCASSGETQYFGPGTRLLVL.

The V call is TRBV28, the J call TRBJ2-3, with a possible D match to TRBD1 (6 bases). Trimming removed 5 bases at V and 0 bases at J, with 15 bases between. The CDR3 runs to 16 residues. In germline, CDR1 is MDHEN, CDR2 SYDVKM. The CDR3 DNA follows: TGTGCCAGCAGTGCTACAGGGTCCTCTAGCACAGATACGCAGTATTTT. Translated, it gives CASSATGSSSTDTQYF.

The rearrangement joins TRBV5-6 to TRBJ1-5, with D tentatively TRBD1 (6 bases). The germline V gene has CDR1 SGHDT and CDR2 YYEEEE. The V gene lost 4 bases and the J gene lost 0 bases, with 11 bases spanning the gap. The CDR3 covers 15 residues. CDR3 sequence reads: CASSTGQDSNQPQHF. DNA of the CDR3: TGTGCCAGCAGCACAGGGCAGGATAGCAATCAGCCCCAGCATTTT. The full variable domain, rest sourced from reference TRBV5-6 and TRBJ1-5, is DAGVTQSPTHLIKTRGQQVTLRCSPKSGHDTVSWYQQALGQGPQFIFQYYEEEERQRGNFPDRFSGHQFPNYSSELNVNALLLGDSALYLCASSTGQDSNQPQHFGDGTRLSIL.